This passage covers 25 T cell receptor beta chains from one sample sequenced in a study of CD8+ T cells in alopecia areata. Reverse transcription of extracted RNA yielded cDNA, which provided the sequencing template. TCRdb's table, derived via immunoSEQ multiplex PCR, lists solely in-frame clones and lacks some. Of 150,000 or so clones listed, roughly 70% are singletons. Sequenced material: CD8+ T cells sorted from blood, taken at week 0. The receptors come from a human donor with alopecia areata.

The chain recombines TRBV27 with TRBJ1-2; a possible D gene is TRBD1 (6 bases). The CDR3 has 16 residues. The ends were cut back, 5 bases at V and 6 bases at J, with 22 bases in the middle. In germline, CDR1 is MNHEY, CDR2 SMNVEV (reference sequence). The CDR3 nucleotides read TGTGCCAGCAGTAAGGGGATGGGGACATCTCGAGATGGCTACACCTTC. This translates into CASSKGMGTSRDGYTF.

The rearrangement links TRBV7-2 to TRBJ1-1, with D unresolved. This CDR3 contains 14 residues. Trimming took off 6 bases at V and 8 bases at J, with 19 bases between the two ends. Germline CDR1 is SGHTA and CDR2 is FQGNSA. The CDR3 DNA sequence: TGTGCCAGCAGTCCGATCGAGGCCCCTTCAGAAGCTTTCTTT. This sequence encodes CASSPIEAPSEAFF.

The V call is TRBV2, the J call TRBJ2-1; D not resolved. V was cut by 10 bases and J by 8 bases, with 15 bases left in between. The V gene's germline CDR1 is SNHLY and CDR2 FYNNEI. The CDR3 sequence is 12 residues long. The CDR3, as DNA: TGTGCCACCAAACAGAGATTGGATGAGCAGTTCTTC. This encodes CATKQRLDEQFF.

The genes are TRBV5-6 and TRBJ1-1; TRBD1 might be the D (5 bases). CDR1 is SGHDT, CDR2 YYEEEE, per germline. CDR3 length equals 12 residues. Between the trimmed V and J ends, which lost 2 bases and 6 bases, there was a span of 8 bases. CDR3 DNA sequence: TGTGCCAGCAGCTTCGGGGGTTCTGAAGCTTTCTTT. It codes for CASSFGGSEAFF.

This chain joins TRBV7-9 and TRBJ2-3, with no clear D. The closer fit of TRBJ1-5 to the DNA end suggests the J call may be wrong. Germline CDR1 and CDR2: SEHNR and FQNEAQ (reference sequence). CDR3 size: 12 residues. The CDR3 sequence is CASSSRPDTQHF. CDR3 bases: TGTGCCAGCAGCTCCAGACCAGATACGCAGCATTTT.

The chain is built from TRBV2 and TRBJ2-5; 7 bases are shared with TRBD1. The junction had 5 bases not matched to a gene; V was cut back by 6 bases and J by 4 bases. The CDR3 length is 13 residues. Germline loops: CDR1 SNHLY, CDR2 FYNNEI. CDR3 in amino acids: CASRGGLGETQYF. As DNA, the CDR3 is TGTGCCAGCAGAGGGGGCCTCGGAGAGACCCAGTACTTC.

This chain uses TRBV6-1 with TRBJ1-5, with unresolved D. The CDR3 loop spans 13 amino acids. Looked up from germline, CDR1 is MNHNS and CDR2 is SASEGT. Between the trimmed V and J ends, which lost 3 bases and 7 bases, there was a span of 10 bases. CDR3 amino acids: CASSEMINQPQHF. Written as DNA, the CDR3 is TGTGCCAGCAGTGAGATGATCAACCAGCCCCAGCATTTT.

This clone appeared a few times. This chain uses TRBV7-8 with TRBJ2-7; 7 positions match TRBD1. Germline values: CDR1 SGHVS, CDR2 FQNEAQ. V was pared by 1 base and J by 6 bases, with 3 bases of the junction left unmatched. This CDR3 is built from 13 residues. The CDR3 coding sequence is TGTGCCAGCAGCTTAGAAGCAGGGGGCGAGCAGTACTTC. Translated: CASSLEAGGEQYF. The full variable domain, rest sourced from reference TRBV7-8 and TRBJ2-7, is GAGVSQSPRYKVAKRGQDVALRCDPISGHVSLFWYQQALGQGPEFLTYFQNEAQLDKSGLPSDRFFAERPEGSVSTLKIQRTQQEDSAVYLCASSLEAGGEQYFGPGTRLTVT.

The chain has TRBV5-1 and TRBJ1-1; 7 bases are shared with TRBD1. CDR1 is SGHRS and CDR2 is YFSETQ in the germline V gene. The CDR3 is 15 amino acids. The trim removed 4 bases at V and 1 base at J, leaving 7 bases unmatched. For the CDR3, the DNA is TGCGCCAGCAGCCACTCTCGGACAGGGAACACTGAAGCTTTCTTT. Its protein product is CASSHSRTGNTEAFF. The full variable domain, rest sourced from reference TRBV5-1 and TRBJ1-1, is KAGVTQTPRYLIKTRGQQVTLSCSPISGHRSVSWYQQTPGQGLQFLFEYFSETQRNKGNFPGRFSGRQFSNSRSEMNVSTLELGDSALYLCASSHSRTGNTEAFFGQGTRLTVV.

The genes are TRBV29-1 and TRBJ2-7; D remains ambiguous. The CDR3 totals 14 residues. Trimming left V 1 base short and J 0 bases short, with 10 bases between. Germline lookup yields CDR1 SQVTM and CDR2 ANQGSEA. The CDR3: CSVEGWPDSYEQYF. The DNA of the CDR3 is TGCAGCGTTGAAGGGTGGCCGGACTCCTACGAGCAGTACTTC.

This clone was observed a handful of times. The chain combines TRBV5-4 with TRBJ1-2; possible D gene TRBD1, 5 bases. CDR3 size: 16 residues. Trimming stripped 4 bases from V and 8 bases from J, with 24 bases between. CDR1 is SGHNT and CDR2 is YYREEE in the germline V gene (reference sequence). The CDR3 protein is CASSLRGGTDLWGYTF. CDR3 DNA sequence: TGTGCCAGCAGCCTGCGGGGAGGGACCGACCTCTGGGGCTACACCTTC.

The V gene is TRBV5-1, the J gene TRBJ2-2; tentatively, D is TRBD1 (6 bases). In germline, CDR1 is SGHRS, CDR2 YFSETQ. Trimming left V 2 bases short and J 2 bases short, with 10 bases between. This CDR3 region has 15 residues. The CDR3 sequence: CASSLRTENTGELFF. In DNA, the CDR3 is TGCGCCAGCAGCTTAAGGACAGAAAACACCGGGGAGCTGTTTTTT.

The CDR3 nucleotides are TGCAGCGGAGAAGACAGGGAAGAGACCCAGTACTTC. Encoded protein: CSGEDREETQYF. The V gene is TRBV29-1, the J gene TRBJ2-5, with 7 positions matching TRBD1. Germline V gene lookup returns CDR1 SQVTM and CDR2 ANQGSEA. The CDR3 covers 12 residues. The J segment lost 3 bases and the V segment lost 7 bases, leaving 5 bases of the junction unmatched.

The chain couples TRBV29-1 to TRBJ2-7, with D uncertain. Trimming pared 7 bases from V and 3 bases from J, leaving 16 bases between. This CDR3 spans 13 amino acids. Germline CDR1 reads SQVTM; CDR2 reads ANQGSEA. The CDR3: CSATAPVSYEQYF. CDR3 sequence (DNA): TGCAGCGCTACAGCACCAGTGAGCTACGAGCAGTACTTC.

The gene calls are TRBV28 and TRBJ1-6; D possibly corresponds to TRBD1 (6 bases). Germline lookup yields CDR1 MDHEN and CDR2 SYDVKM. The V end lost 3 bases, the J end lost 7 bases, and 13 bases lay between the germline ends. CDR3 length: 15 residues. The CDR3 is CASSFVRGRNSPLHF. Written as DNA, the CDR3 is TGTGCCAGCAGTTTTGTCAGGGGTAGGAATTCACCCCTCCACTTT.

CDR3 protein: CASSPIVGADTQYF. CDR3 nucleotides: TGTGCCAGCAGTCCGATAGTGGGCGCAGATACGCAGTATTTT. The chain recombines TRBV6-1 with TRBJ2-3, with unresolved D. The germline V gene has CDR1 MNHNS and CDR2 SASEGT. The CDR3 spans 14 residues. Trimming pared 5 bases from V and 4 bases from J, leaving 13 bases between.

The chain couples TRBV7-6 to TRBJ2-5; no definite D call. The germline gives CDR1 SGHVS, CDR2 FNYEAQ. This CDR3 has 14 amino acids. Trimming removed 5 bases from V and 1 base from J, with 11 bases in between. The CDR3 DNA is TGTGCCAGCAGCCGGGCACGGTTCCAAGAGACCCAGTACTTC. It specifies CASSRARFQETQYF.

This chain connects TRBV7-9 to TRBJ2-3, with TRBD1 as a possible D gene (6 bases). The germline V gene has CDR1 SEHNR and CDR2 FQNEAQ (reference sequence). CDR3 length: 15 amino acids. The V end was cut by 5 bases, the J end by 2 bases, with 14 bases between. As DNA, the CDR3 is TGTGCCAGCAGCCCGAAGACAGGACTCACAGATACGCAGTATTTT. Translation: CASSPKTGLTDTQYF.

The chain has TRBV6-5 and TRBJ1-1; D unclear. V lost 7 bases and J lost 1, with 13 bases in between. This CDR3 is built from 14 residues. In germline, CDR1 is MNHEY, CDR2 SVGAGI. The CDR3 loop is CASNKEGPNTEAFF. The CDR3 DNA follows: TGTGCCAGCAACAAGGAGGGCCCGAACACTGAAGCTTTCTTT.

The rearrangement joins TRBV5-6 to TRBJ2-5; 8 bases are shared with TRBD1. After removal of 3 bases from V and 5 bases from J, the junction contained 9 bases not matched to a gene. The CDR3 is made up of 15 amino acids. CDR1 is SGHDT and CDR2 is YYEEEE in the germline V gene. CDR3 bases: TGTGCCAGCAGCTCGCTGAAGACAGGGGAGGAGACCCAGTACTTC. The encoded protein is CASSSLKTGEETQYF.

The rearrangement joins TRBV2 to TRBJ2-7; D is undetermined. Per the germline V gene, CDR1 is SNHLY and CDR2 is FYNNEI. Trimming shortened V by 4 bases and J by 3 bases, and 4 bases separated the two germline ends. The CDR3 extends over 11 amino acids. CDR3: CASSVGYEQYF. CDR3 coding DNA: TGTGCCAGCAGTGTCGGCTACGAGCAGTACTTC.

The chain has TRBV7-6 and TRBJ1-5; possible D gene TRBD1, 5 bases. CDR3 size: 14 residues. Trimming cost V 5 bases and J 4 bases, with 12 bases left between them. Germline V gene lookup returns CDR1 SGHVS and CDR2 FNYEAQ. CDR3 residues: CASSLGGGNQPQHF. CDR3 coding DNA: TGTGCCAGCAGCCTCGGTGGGGGAAATCAGCCCCAGCATTTT.

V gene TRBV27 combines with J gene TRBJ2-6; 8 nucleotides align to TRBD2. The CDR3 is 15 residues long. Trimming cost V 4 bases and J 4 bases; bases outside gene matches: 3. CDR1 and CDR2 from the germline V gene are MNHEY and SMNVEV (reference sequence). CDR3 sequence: CASSSRGGGANVLTF. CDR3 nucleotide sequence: TGTGCCAGCAGTTCACGGGGGGGCGGGGCCAACGTCCTGACTTTC.

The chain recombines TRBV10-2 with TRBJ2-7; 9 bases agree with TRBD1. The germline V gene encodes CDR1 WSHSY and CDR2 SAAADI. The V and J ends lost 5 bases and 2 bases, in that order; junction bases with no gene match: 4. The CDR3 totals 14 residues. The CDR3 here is CASSSTGGTYEQYF. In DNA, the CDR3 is TGCGCCAGCAGTTCGACAGGGGGTACCTACGAGCAGTACTTC.

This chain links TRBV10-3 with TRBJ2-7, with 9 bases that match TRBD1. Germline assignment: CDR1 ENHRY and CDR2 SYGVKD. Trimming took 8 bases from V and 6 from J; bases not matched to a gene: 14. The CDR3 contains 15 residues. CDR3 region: CAIAKTRGTGFEQYF. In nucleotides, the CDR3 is TGTGCCATCGCCAAGACGAGGGGGACAGGGTTCGAGCAGTACTTC.